These T cell receptor beta chains were read from a single sample in a study of blood T cell repertoires in COVID-19. Profiling relied on immunoSEQ multiplex PCR, and the TCRdb table lists in-frame clones only, not all of them. The sample has a few hundred thousand clones; approximately 88% are singletons. The sequencing input was peripheral blood. These receptors came from a woman in her twenties or thirties with COVID-19, enrolled during active disease. Each CDR3 is given with its conserved first and last residue. D genes are given only for firm matches. Clone size is stated in some rows and not others, as once, few, many or a class when expanded.

V gene: TRBV27
J gene: TRBJ2-1
D gene: .
clone size: once
CDR3 protein: CASSLIPAGDEQFF
CDR3 DNA: TGTGCCAGCAGTTTAATTCCCGCCGGGGATGAGCAGTTCTTC

V gene: TRBV5-1
J gene: TRBJ1-1
D gene: .
clone size: .
CDR3 protein: CASRPGMNTEAFF
CDR3 DNA: TGCGCCAGCAGACCGGGGATGAACACTGAAGCTTTCTTT

V gene: TRBV11-3
J gene: TRBJ1-4
D gene: TRBD1
clone size: .
CDR3 protein: CASSLWDRDEKLFF
CDR3 DNA: TGTGCCAGCAGCTTATGGGACAGGGATGAAAAACTGTTTTTT

V gene: TRBV5-1
J gene: TRBJ2-7
D gene: .
clone size: once
CDR3 protein: CASSSSSGQYF
CDR3 DNA: TGCGCCAGCAGCTCCTCGAGCGGGCAGTACTTC

V gene: TRBV28
J gene: TRBJ1-6
D gene: .
clone size: .
CDR3 protein: CASSFRGMDSPLHF
CDR3 DNA: TGTGCCAGCAGTTTCAGGGGAATGGATTCACCCCTCCACTTT

V gene: TRBV6-4
J gene: TRBJ2-1
D gene: TRBD2
clone size: .
CDR3 protein: CASSLKAGGYNEQFF
CDR3 DNA: TGTGCCAGCAGTCTAAAAGCGGGGGGGTACAATGAGCAGTTCTTC

V gene: TRBV6-5
J gene: TRBJ1-4
D gene: TRBD1
clone size: .
CDR3 protein: CASSPGQGGLFF
CDR3 DNA: TGTGCCAGCAGCCCGGGACAGGGTGGACTGTTTTTT

V gene: TRBV6-5
J gene: TRBJ1-5
D gene: .
clone size: few
CDR3 protein: CASRFGGPGQPQHF
CDR3 DNA: TGTGCCAGCAGATTCGGGGGGCCGGGACAGCCCCAGCATTTT

V gene: TRBV5-6
J gene: TRBJ2-7
D gene: .
clone size: .
CDR3 protein: CASSSTTSSEQYF
CDR3 DNA: TGTGCCAGCAGCTCAACCACGTCTAGCGAGCAGTACTTC

V gene: TRBV6-5
J gene: TRBJ2-3
D gene: .
clone size: .
CDR3 protein: CASSRDISTDTQYF
CDR3 DNA: TGTGCCAGCAGTCGTGACATCAGCACAGATACGCAGTATTTT

V gene: TRBV2
J gene: TRBJ1-5
D gene: .
clone size: .
CDR3 protein: CASNRVNQPQHF
CDR3 DNA: TGTGCCAGCAATCGGGTCAATCAGCCCCAGCATTTT

V gene: TRBV6-5
J gene: TRBJ2-2
D gene: TRBD1
clone size: .
CDR3 protein: CASSYSGQGWAGELFF
CDR3 DNA: TGTGCCAGCAGTTACTCGGGACAGGGTTGGGCCGGGGAGCTGTTTTTT

V gene: TRBV3-1/TRBV3-2
J gene: TRBJ2-4
D gene: TRBD2
clone size: .
CDR3 protein: CASSRGGLAVAKNIQYF
CDR3 DNA: TGTGCCAGCAGCCGGGGAGGACTAGCGGTAGCCAAAAACATTCAGTACTTC

V gene: TRBV6-2/TRBV6-3
J gene: TRBJ2-1
D gene: .
clone size: .
CDR3 protein: CASSHPGTGVSSGSKDNEQFF
CDR3 DNA: TGTGCCAGCAGCCACCCCGGGACAGGGGTATCTAGCGGGAGTAAGGACAATGAGCAGTTCTTC

V gene: TRBV10-1
J gene: TRBJ2-1
D gene: TRBD2
clone size: .
CDR3 protein: CASSPGTTYNEQFF
CDR3 DNA: TGCGCCAGCAGCCCCGGGACTACATACAATGAGCAGTTCTTC

V gene: TRBV5-6
J gene: TRBJ1-2
D gene: TRBD1
clone size: .
CDR3 protein: CASSLGGTAEYGYTF
CDR3 DNA: TGTGCCAGCAGCTTGGGTGGGACAGCCGAATATGGCTACACCTTC

V gene: TRBV7-9
J gene: TRBJ1-1
D gene: .
clone size: .
CDR3 protein: CASSSYRQNTEAFF
CDR3 DNA: TGTGCCAGCAGCTCCTACAGGCAGAACACTGAAGCTTTCTTT

V gene: TRBV2
J gene: TRBJ2-7
D gene: TRBD2
clone size: .
CDR3 protein: CASRVGLAGDLAREQYF
CDR3 DNA: TGTGCCAGCAGAGTTGGACTAGCGGGCGATCTTGCGCGGGAGCAGTACTTC

V gene: TRBV4-1
J gene: TRBJ2-7
D gene: .
clone size: .
CDR3 protein: CASSQLGGEQYF
CDR3 DNA: TGCGCCAGCAGCCAACTAGGTGGCGAGCAGTACTTC

V gene: TRBV4-1
J gene: TRBJ1-5
D gene: TRBD1
clone size: .
CDR3 protein: CASSGTGLDQPQHF
CDR3 DNA: TGCGCCAGCAGCGGGACAGGGCTTGATCAGCCCCAGCATTTT

V gene: TRBV28
J gene: TRBJ2-3
D gene: .
clone size: .
CDR3 protein: CASGARGGLTDTQYF
CDR3 DNA: TGTGCCAGCGGTGCTAGGGGGGGGCTCACAGATACGCAGTATTTT

V gene: TRBV6-5
J gene: TRBJ1-2
D gene: .
clone size: .
CDR3 protein: CASSREVRANYGYTF
CDR3 DNA: TGTGCCAGCAGTCGCGAGGTCAGAGCTAACTATGGCTACACCTTC

V gene: TRBV27
J gene: TRBJ2-1
D gene: .
clone size: .
CDR3 protein: CASSLTKSGIRNNEQFF
CDR3 DNA: TGTGCCAGCAGTTTAACTAAATCGGGTATTCGGAACAATGAGCAGTTCTTC

V gene: TRBV5-1
J gene: TRBJ2-5
D gene: TRBD2
clone size: .
CDR3 protein: CASSLRGLAGEETQYF
CDR3 DNA: TGCGCCAGCAGCTTGCGGGGACTAGCGGGGGAAGAGACCCAGTACTTC

V gene: TRBV5-4
J gene: TRBJ1-1
D gene: TRBD1
clone size: few
CDR3 protein: CASSRENTGTGNTEAFF
CDR3 DNA: TGTGCCAGCAGCCGTGAAAACACCGGGACAGGGAACACTGAAGCTTTCTTT

V gene: TRBV19
J gene: TRBJ1-5
D gene: .
clone size: .
CDR3 protein: CASSRQVEGYQPQHF
CDR3 DNA: TGTGCCAGTAGCCGACAGGTCGAAGGCTATCAGCCCCAGCATTTT

V gene: TRBV7-9
J gene: TRBJ2-2
D gene: TRBD2
clone size: .
CDR3 protein: CASSPHVKRGTGELFF
CDR3 DNA: TGTGCCAGCAGCCCCCACGTCAAGCGGGGAACGGGGGAGCTGTTTTTT

V gene: TRBV11-3
J gene: TRBJ1-1
D gene: .
clone size: .
CDR3 protein: CASSMNTEAFF
CDR3 DNA: TGTGCCAGTAGTATGAACACTGAAGCTTTCTTT

V gene: TRBV11-3
J gene: TRBJ2-1
D gene: .
clone size: .
CDR3 protein: CASSLETHPGYNEQFF
CDR3 DNA: TGTGCCAGCAGCTTAGAGACTCACCCCGGGTACAATGAGCAGTTCTTC

V gene: TRBV6-2/TRBV6-3
J gene: TRBJ2-1
D gene: TRBD1
clone size: .
CDR3 protein: CASSYWTGDEQFF
CDR3 DNA: TGTGCCAGCAGTTACTGGACAGGGGATGAGCAGTTCTTC

V gene: TRBV5-1
J gene: TRBJ2-3
D gene: TRBD2
clone size: .
CDR3 protein: CASRLAGDSTDTQYF
CDR3 DNA: TGCGCCAGCAGACTAGCGGGGGATAGCACAGATACGCAGTATTTT

V gene: TRBV7-9
J gene: TRBJ2-7
D gene: TRBD1
clone size: .
CDR3 protein: CASSPAGTGYAEQYF
CDR3 DNA: TGTGCCAGCAGCCCTGCCGGGACAGGGTACGCCGAGCAGTACTTC

V gene: TRBV5-6
J gene: TRBJ1-5
D gene: .
clone size: .
CDR3 protein: CASSFSMRANQPQHF
CDR3 DNA: TGTGCCAGCAGCTTTTCTATGAGAGCCAATCAGCCCCAGCATTTT

V gene: TRBV24-1
J gene: TRBJ1-1
D gene: .
clone size: .
CDR3 protein: CATSDGEGNTEAFF
CDR3 DNA: TGTGCCACCAGTGATGGGGAGGGGAACACTGAAGCTTTCTTT